Ten or more counts support the clone carrying this T cell receptor (beta chain). What it binds is unknown. Building the TCR beta libraries relied on iRepertoire HTBI primers, and CDR3 regions underwent Arm-PCR. Each CDR3 protein is one row after TCRdb ran MiXCR on the multiplex PCR reads. This repertoire shows a few hundred thousand distinct CDR3 sequences, about 19% found once; its top ten account for 14%. Trimming removed 3 bases from V and 3 bases from J, with 8 bases in between. Looked up from germline, CDR1 is DFQATT and CDR2 is SNEGSKA (reference sequence). CDR3 length: 12 amino acids. The time point is: newly diagnosed GD, antithyroid drugs for less than 3 months. The TCR library used RNA extracted from PBMCs. A peripheral blood sample, 8 to 10 milliliters in volume, was drawn into EDTA tubes. This sample was taken from a study of regulatory T cells in long-lasting Graves disease. The study's findings and limits: TRBV28, TRBJ1-2 and TRBJ2-5 were favored in persistent disease. Persistent patients had a count of shared public clonotypes (around 2,500) that exceeded that of new patients (about 930). Sampling was limited to peripheral blood rather than thyroid tissue.

The genes are TRBV20-1 and TRBJ1-1, with no clear D. This TCR derives from a female donor with Graves disease. The specimen was peripheral blood mononuclear cells (PBMCs), collected at new diagnosis, from a patient treated with antithyroid drugs. The DNA of the CDR3 is TGCAGTGCTAGTCGACGTTACACTGAAGCTTTCTTT. It encodes CSASRRYTEAFF.